Listed below are T cell receptor beta chains from one sample, sequenced in a study of blood T cell repertoires in COVID-19. Measured with immunoSEQ multiplex PCR; TCRdb has only the in-frame clones, and not every one. The sample has 100,000 to 150,000 clones, around 86% seen once. The sequenced material came from peripheral blood. These TCRs come from a woman aged 55-75 years with active or convalescent COVID-19. The CDR3 runs from the conserved cysteine through the conserved F or W. Each record gives: CDR3 DNA, CDR3 protein, J gene, V gene, CDR3 length, D gene, clone size. A D gene is named only where the DNA matches it firmly. Expanded clones get a size class; other rows say once, few or many, or leave the size out.

CDR3nt: TGCGCCAGCAGCTTCACAGGGTTGGCCACTGAAGCTTTCTTT
CDR3aa: CASSFTGLATEAFF
j_gene: TRBJ1-1
v_gene: TRBV5-1
len: 14
d_gene: -
abundance: -

CDR3nt: TGTGCCAGCAGCATTCCCCGGGACAGGGAAGCTTTCTTT
CDR3aa: CASSIPRDREAFF
j_gene: TRBJ1-1
v_gene: TRBV28
len: 13
d_gene: TRBD1
abundance: -

CDR3nt: TGTGCCAGCAGCGATCAAGTTTACAGGGCTTGGGGCAATCAGCCCCAGCATTTT
CDR3aa: CASSDQVYRAWGNQPQHF
j_gene: TRBJ1-5
v_gene: TRBV9
len: 18
d_gene: -
abundance: -

CDR3nt: TGCGCCAGCAGCATAGGGGGGGAGAACTATGGCTACACCTTC
CDR3aa: CASSIGGENYGYTF
j_gene: TRBJ1-2
v_gene: TRBV5-1
len: 14
d_gene: -
abundance: -

CDR3nt: TGTGCCAGCAGTTTATATGACAGAATGAACACCGGGGAGCTGTTTTTT
CDR3aa: CASSLYDRMNTGELFF
j_gene: TRBJ2-2
v_gene: TRBV28
len: 16
d_gene: -
abundance: -

CDR3nt: TGTGCCAGCAGTTTGGAAAGGGGGTGGTCTGAAGCTTTCTTT
CDR3aa: CASSLERGWSEAFF
j_gene: TRBJ1-1
v_gene: TRBV28
len: 14
d_gene: -
abundance: -

CDR3nt: TGTGCCAGCAGTGAACAGGCTGGAAACACCATATATTTT
CDR3aa: CASSEQAGNTIYF
j_gene: TRBJ1-3
v_gene: TRBV25-1
len: 13
d_gene: -
abundance: -

CDR3nt: TGTGCCAGCGCGAGCGGGGGGCAAAACTATGGCTACACCTTC
CDR3aa: CASASGGQNYGYTF
j_gene: TRBJ1-2
v_gene: TRBV7-9
len: 14
d_gene: -
abundance: -

CDR3nt: TGCGCCAGCAGCCAAGCTATGTCAAGCTCCTACGAGCAGTACTTC
CDR3aa: CASSQAMSSSYEQYF
j_gene: TRBJ2-7
v_gene: TRBV4-3
len: 15
d_gene: -
abundance: -

CDR3nt: TGTGCCAGCAGCTTGGACATATACTATGGCTACACCTTC
CDR3aa: CASSLDIYYGYTF
j_gene: TRBJ1-2
v_gene: TRBV5-8
len: 13
d_gene: -
abundance: -

CDR3nt: TGTGCCTGGAGTGTCCGAGTTTTCACTGAAGCTTTCTTT
CDR3aa: CAWSVRVFTEAFF
j_gene: TRBJ1-1
v_gene: TRBV30
len: 13
d_gene: -
abundance: few

CDR3nt: TGTGCCTGGAGCGACAGGGACTATGGCTACACCTTC
CDR3aa: CAWSDRDYGYTF
j_gene: TRBJ1-2
v_gene: TRBV30
len: 12
d_gene: TRBD1
abundance: -

CDR3nt: TGTGCCAGCAGTTACCTTGGACAGCTGAACACTGAAGCTTTCTTT
CDR3aa: CASSYLGQLNTEAFF
j_gene: TRBJ1-1
v_gene: TRBV6-2/TRBV6-3
len: 15
d_gene: -
abundance: -

CDR3nt: TGTGCCAGCAGTGAAGCGACAGGACCGGACACTGAAGCTTTCTTT
CDR3aa: CASSEATGPDTEAFF
j_gene: TRBJ1-1
v_gene: TRBV6-1
len: 15
d_gene: -
abundance: -

CDR3nt: TGTGCCAGCAGTACCGTCCCAGCGGGGTATAATTCACCCCTCCACTTT
CDR3aa: CASSTVPAGYNSPLHF
j_gene: TRBJ1-6
v_gene: TRBV27
len: 16
d_gene: -
abundance: -

CDR3nt: TGTGCCAGCAGCCGGGGGGCTGAAGCTTTCTTT
CDR3aa: CASSRGAEAFF
j_gene: TRBJ1-1
v_gene: TRBV7-9
len: 11
d_gene: -
abundance: -

CDR3nt: TGTGCCAGCAGCTCCACCGGGACAACGAACACTGAAGCTTTCTTT
CDR3aa: CASSSTGTTNTEAFF
j_gene: TRBJ1-1
v_gene: TRBV5-6
len: 15
d_gene: -
abundance: -

CDR3nt: TGTGCCAGCAGCCCCCGGGTAGGCTCCTACGAGCAGTACTTC
CDR3aa: CASSPRVGSYEQYF
j_gene: TRBJ2-7
v_gene: TRBV7-2
len: 14
d_gene: -
abundance: -

CDR3nt: TGTGCCAGCAGCTTAGTGTTAATACGGCGGGAGCAGTTCTTC
CDR3aa: CASSLVLIRREQFF
j_gene: TRBJ2-1
v_gene: TRBV7-2
len: 14
d_gene: -
abundance: -

CDR3nt: TGCGCCAGCAGCTTGGCCGGGGTCATGAACACTGAAGCTTTCTTT
CDR3aa: CASSLAGVMNTEAFF
j_gene: TRBJ1-1
v_gene: TRBV5-1
len: 15
d_gene: -
abundance: -

CDR3nt: TGCGCCAGCAGCCAAGGTTGGGGGGGACAGGGAAAAAATGAGCAGTTCTTC
CDR3aa: CASSQGWGGQGKNEQFF
j_gene: TRBJ2-1
v_gene: TRBV4-3
len: 17
d_gene: TRBD1
abundance: once

CDR3nt: TGTGCCAGCAGCGCCCAGGACAGGGGCGAGCAGTACTTC
CDR3aa: CASSAQDRGEQYF
j_gene: TRBJ2-7
v_gene: TRBV9
len: 13
d_gene: TRBD1
abundance: -

CDR3nt: TGTGCCAGCAGCGTAGGCCCCAGGGATTATAATTCACCCCTCCACTTT
CDR3aa: CASSVGPRDYNSPLHF
j_gene: TRBJ1-6
v_gene: TRBV9
len: 16
d_gene: -
abundance: -